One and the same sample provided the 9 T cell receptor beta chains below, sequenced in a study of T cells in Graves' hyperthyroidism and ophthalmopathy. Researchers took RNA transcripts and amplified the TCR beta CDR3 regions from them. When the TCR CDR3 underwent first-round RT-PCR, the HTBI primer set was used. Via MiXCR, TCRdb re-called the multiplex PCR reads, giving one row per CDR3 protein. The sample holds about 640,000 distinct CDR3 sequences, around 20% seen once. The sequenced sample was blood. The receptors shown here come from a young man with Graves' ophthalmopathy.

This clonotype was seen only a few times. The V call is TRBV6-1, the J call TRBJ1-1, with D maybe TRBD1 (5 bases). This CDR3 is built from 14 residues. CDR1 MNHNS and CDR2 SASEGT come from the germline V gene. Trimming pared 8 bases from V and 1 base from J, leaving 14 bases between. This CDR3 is CASAFSQGNTEAFF. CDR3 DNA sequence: TGTGCCAGCGCATTCTCCCAGGGGAACACTGAAGCTTTCTTT.

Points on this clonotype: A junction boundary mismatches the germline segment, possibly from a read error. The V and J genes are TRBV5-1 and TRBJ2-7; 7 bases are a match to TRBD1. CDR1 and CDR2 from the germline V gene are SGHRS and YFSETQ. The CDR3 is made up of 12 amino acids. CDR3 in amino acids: CASSFGQDEQYF. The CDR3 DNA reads TGTGCCAGCAGCTTTGGACAGGACGAGCAGTACTTC.

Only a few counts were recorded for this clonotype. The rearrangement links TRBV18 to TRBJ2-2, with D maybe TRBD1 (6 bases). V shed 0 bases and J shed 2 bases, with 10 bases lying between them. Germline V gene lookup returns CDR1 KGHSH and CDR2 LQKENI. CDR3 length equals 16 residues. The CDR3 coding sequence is TGTGCCAGCTCACCACCGCCGGACAGTAACACCGGGGAGCTGTTTTTT. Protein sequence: CASSPPPDSNTGELFF.

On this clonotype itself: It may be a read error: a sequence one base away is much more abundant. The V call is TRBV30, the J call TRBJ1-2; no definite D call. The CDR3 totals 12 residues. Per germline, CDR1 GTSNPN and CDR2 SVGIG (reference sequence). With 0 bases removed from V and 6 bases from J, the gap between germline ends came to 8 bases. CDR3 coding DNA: TGTGCCTGGAGTGTGGGCGCCGATGGCTACACCTTC. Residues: CAWSVGADGYTF.

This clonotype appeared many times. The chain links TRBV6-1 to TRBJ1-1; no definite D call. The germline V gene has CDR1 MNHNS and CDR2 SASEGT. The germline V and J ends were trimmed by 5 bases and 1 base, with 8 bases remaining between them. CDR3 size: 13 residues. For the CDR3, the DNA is TGTGCCAGCAGTCGATACAGGAACACTGAAGCTTTCTTT. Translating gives CASSRYRNTEAFF.

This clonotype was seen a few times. The CDR3 loop is CASSHFGLAESTDTQYF. CDR3 coding DNA: TGTGCCAGCAGCCACTTCGGACTAGCGGAAAGCACAGATACGCAGTATTTT. This chain links TRBV3-1 with TRBJ2-3, with 10 bases aligning to TRBD2. The V and J ends lost 3 bases and 0 bases, in that order; junction bases with no gene match: 6. CDR3 size: 17 residues. Germline CDR1 LGHDT, CDR2 YNNKEL (reference sequence).

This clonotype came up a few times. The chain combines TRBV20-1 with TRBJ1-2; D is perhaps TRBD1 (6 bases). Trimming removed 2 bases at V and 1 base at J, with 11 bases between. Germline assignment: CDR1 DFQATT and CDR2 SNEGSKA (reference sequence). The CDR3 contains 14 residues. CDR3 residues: CSARLDRDNYGYTF. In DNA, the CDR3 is TGCAGTGCTAGACTGGACAGAGATAACTATGGCTACACCTTC.

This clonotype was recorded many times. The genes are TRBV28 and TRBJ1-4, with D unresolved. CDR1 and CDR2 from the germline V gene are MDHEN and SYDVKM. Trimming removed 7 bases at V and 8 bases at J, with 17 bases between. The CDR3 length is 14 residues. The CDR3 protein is CASKPRFFGEKLFF. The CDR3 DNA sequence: TGTGCCAGCAAACCGCGATTCTTCGGCGAAAAACTGTTTTTT.

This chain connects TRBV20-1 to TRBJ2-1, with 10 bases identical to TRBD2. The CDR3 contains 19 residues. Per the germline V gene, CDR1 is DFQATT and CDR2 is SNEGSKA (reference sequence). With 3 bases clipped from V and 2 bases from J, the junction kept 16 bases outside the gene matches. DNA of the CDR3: TGCAGTGCTAGGCCCCTCCAGCGGGAGGGTGGTGGAGCCTACAATGAGCAGTTCTTC. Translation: CSARPLQREGGGAYNEQFF.